This entry lists 7 T cell receptor beta chains sequenced from one sample in a study of blood T cell repertoires in COVID-19. Profiled with immunoSEQ multiplex PCR; TCRdb holds only in-frame clones, not every one. The sample includes 130,000 to 150,000 clones, roughly 80% seen only once; the top ten take roughly 3%. The specimen sequenced was peripheral blood. These TCRs come from a woman older than 75 with acute or convalescent COVID-19.

The chain uses TRBV12-3 or TRBV12-4 and TRBJ1-1; D is unclear. This CDR3 comprises 13 residues. V lost 3 bases, J lost 4 bases, and 9 bases lay in between. CDR3: CASSFGEGTEAFF. The DNA for the CDR3 is TGTGCCAGCAGTTTCGGGGAGGGCACTGAAGCTTTCTTT.

The chain joins TRBV5-1 to TRBJ1-4, with 7 bases lining up with TRBD1. CDR3 length: 15 residues. The V gene's germline CDR1 is SGHRS and CDR2 YFSETQ. With 8 bases clipped from V and 3 bases from J, the junction kept 10 bases outside the gene matches. The CDR3 loop is CASTKTGTANEKLFF. CDR3 nucleotide sequence: TGCGCCAGTACGAAGACCGGGACAGCTAATGAAAAACTGTTTTTT. Drawing the rest from reference TRBV5-1 and TRBJ1-4, the complete variable domain is KAGVTQTPRYLIKTRGQQVTLSCSPISGHRSVSWYQQTPGQGLQFLFEYFSETQRNKGNFPGRFSGRQFSNSRSEMNVSTLELGDSALYLCASTKTGTANEKLFFGSGTQLSVL.

This chain joins TRBV2 and TRBJ1-1, with 8 positions matching TRBD1. The ends lost 5 bases at V and 3 bases at J; junction bases unmatched: 5. This CDR3 is 14 amino acids long. Germline assignment: CDR1 SNHLY and CDR2 FYNNEI. This chain's CDR3 is CASSYRGSDTEAFF. The DNA for the CDR3 is TGTGCCAGCAGTTACAGGGGGTCGGACACTGAAGCTTTCTTT.

The chain employs TRBV10-3 and TRBJ1-5; D is undetermined. Trimming cost V 6 bases and J 4 bases, with 7 bases left between them. The CDR3 runs 12 residues. CDR1 is ENHRY, CDR2 SYGVKD, per germline. The chain's CDR3 is CAISDWNQPQHF. For the CDR3, the DNA is TGTGCCATCAGCGACTGGAATCAGCCCCAGCATTTT.

This clone has a handful of counts. V is TRBV11-2 and J is TRBJ1-1; 12 bases map to TRBD1. V was clipped by 6 bases and J by 4 bases; unmatched bases: 9. Germline V gene sequence: CDR1 SGHAT, CDR2 FQNNGV. CDR3 length: 16 amino acids. The CDR3 DNA reads as TGTGCCAGCAGTCGAACCGGGACAGGGGGCCTCACTGAAGCTTTCTTT. Its protein product is CASSRTGTGGLTEAFF.

The table lists this clone with a count of one. This sequence joins TRBV5-6 and TRBJ1-1; tentative D call: TRBD1 (5 bases). Germline loops: CDR1 SGHDT, CDR2 YYEEEE. The CDR3 covers 15 residues. V was cut by 0 bases and J by 11 bases, with 20 bases left in between. The CDR3, as DNA: TGTGCCAGCAGCTTGGACGGGGGTGGGTGGTACGGGGCTTTCTTT. Translating gives CASSLDGGGWYGAFF.

DNA of the CDR3: TGTGCCAGTAGTGGGGGACAGGGCTATGAAGCTTTCTTT. Translation gives CASSGGQGYEAFF. The chain employs TRBV19 and TRBJ1-1; TRBD1 matches 9 bases. CDR1 and CDR2 from the germline V gene are LNHDA and SQIVND (reference sequence). J was trimmed by 7 bases and V by 5 bases; bases with no gene match: 5. The CDR3 length is 13 residues.